This T cell receptor (beta chain) was identified during a study of T cell repertoires in cytomegalovirus infection. Study-level background: Public TCR beta signatures were indicative of both CMV infection and a matching HLA type. The study's findings and limits: CMV carriers with the relevant HLA were identified by cumulative public TCR beta family frequency. In two of eight donors, the top clonotype was HLA-C-restricted CMV-specific.

This clonotype was seen only a few times. The antigen remains undetermined. Germline assignment: CDR1 MNHEY and CDR2 SVGEGT. The CDR3 runs 13 residues. V lost 5 bases and J 3 bases, leaving 8 bases between the germline ends. A single record per CDR3 protein comes from TCRdb applying MiXCR to the reads. The table includes 200,000 to 250,000 distinct CDR3 sequences, 20% to 25% detected once. This TCR was recovered from a human donor in good health (CMV status not recorded). Some clones in this sample may be carry-over from other donors' samples. The sequenced material came from CD8+ T cells from PBMCs. V usage is TRBV6-2 or TRBV6-3 and J usage is TRBJ2-1, with a possible D match to TRBD2 (5 bases). The chain's CDR3 is CASSPDFYNEQFF. CDR3 DNA sequence: TGTGCCAGCAGTCCGGACTTCTACAATGAGCAGTTCTTC.